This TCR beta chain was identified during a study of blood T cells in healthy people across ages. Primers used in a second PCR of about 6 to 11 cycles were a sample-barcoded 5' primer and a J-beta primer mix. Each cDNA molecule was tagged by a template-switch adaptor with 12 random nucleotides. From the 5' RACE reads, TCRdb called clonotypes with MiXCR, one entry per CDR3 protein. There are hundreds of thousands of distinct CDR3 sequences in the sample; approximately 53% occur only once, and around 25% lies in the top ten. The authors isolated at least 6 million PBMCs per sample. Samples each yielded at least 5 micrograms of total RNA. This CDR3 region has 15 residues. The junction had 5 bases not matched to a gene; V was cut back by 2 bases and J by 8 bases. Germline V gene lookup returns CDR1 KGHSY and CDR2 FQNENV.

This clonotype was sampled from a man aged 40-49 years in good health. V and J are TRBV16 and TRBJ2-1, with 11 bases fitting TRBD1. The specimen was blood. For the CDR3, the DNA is TGTGCCAGCAGCCAAAAAGGACAGGGGGCCGATGAGCAGTTCTTC. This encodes CASSQKGQGADEQFF.